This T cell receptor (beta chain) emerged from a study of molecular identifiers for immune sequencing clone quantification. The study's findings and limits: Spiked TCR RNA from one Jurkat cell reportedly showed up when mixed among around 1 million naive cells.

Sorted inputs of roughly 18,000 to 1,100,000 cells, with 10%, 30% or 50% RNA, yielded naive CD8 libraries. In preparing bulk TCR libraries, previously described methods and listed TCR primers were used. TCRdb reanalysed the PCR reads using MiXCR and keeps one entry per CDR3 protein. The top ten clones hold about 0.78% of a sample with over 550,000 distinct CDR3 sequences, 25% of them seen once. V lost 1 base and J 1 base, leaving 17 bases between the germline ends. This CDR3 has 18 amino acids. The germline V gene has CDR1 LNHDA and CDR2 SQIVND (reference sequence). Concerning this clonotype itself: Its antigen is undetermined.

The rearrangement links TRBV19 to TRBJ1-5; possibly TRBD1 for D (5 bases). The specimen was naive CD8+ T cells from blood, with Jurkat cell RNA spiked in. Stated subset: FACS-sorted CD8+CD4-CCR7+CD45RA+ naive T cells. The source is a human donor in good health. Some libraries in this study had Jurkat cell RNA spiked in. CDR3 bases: TGTGCCAGTAGTATAGCAGGGTCCATGGACGTGAGCAATCAGCCCCAGCATTTT. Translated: CASSIAGSMDVSNQPQHF. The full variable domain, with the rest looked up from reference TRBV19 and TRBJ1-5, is DGGITQSPKYLFRKEGQNVTLSCEQNLNHDAMYWYRQDPGQGLRLIYYSQIVNDFQKGDIAEGYSVSREKKESFPLTVTSAQKNPTAFYLCASSIAGSMDVSNQPQHFGDGTRLSIL.